The T cell receptor beta chain described here comes from a study of shared clonotypes between healthy human individuals. The study's findings and limits: For naive CD4 cells, around 5% of clonotypes were shared across a handful of donors.

Researchers partitioned CD4+ cells into CD45RA+ naive and CD45RA-negative memory subsets. To note about this clone: The target antigen is unknown.

Assay: immunoSEQ multiplex PCR; the TCRdb copy retains only in-frame clones and omits some. The sample records about 2,500,000 clones, around 90% being singletons. CDR3 length: 15 residues. Trimming left V 2 bases short and J 0 bases short, with 10 bases between. Germline assignment: CDR1 LNHDA and CDR2 SQIVND (reference sequence). The material sequenced was naive CD4+ T cells sorted from blood. The subset here: CD45RA+ positively selected. The chain joins TRBV19 to TRBJ2-5; D is undetermined. The receptor comes from a man aged 18-30 years in good health. The CDR3: CASSIHTKHQETQYF. DNA for the CDR3: TGTGCCAGTAGTATACACACGAAACACCAAGAGACCCAGTACTTC.